This TCR beta chain was sequenced for a study of T-cell reconstitution after alpha-beta-depleted transplantation in children. The study, taken as a whole, reports: The origin of alpha-beta T cells about two months after transplant was reportedly several hundred expanded graft clones. High day-60 TCRbeta diversity in some patients came from surviving recipient T cells and thymic progenitors. One year post-transplant, T-cell counts and diversity were largely derived from T cells produced anew.

The CDR3 has 14 amino acids. V dropped 3 bases and J dropped 0 bases, with 8 bases sitting between them. Germline V gives CDR1 ENHRY, CDR2 SYGVKD. This clonotype has at least ten counts. The target antigen is unknown. Unique molecular identifiers tagged the TCRbeta library. TCRdb reanalysed the PCR reads using MiXCR and keeps one entry per CDR3 protein. The sample shows just under 150,000 distinct CDR3 sequences, about 9% of them seen only once. The rearrangement links TRBV10-3 to TRBJ1-2; no clear D gene. The sequence came from a female patient aged 2 to 10 who had a stem cell transplant for congenital amegakaryocytic thrombocytopenia, so the T cells may come from the graft donor. The specimen comprised PBMCs, mostly from graft donor cells, sampled 180 days after TCRalphabeta/CD19-depleted stem cell transplant. The CDR3: CAISEGRANYGYTF. The CDR3 nucleotides read TGTGCCATCAGTGAAGGGAGAGCTAACTATGGCTACACCTTC.